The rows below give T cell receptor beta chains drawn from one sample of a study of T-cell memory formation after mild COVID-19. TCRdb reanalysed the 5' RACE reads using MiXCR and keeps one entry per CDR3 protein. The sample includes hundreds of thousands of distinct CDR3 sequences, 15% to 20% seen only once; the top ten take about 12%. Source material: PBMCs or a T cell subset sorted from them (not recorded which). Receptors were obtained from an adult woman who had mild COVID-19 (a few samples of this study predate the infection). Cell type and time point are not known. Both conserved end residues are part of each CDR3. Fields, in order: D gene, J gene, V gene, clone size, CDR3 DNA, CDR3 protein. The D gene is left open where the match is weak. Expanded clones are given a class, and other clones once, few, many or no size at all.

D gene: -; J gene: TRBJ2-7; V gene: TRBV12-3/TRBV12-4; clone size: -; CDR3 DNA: TGTGCCAGCAGTATGCTCCTCAGACCCCTCAAACCGGACGAGCAGTACTTC; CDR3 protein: CASSMLLRPLKPDEQYF
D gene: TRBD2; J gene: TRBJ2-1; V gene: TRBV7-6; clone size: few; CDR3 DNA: TGTGCCAGCAGCTTAGAGACTAGCGGGAGCCCCTACAATGAGCAGTTCTTC; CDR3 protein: CASSLETSGSPYNEQFF
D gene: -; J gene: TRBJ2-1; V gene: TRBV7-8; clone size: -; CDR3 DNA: TGTGCCAGCAGCTTAGGGGGGCAGGGTATCGCTGAGCAGTTCTTC; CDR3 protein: CASSLGGQGIAEQFF
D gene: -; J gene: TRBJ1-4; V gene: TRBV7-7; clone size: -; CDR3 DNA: TGTGCTAGCAGCTGGACAGATGGGGCTTATAGGCTGTTTTTT; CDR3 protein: CASSWTDGAYRLFF
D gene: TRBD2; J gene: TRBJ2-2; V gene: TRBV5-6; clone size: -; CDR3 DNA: TGTGCCAGCAGCACGGGACTAGCGGGAGCTACCGGGGAGCTGTTTTTT; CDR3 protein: CASSTGLAGATGELFF
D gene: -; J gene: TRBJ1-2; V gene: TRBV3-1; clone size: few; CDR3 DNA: TGTGCCAGCAGCCAAGTTACAGGGCAAGGCTACACCTTC; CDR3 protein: CASSQVTGQGYTF
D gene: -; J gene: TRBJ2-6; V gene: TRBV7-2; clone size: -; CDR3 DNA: TGTGCCAGCAGCTCGGACCCTGGGGCCAACGTCCTGACTTTC; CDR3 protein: CASSSDPGANVLTF
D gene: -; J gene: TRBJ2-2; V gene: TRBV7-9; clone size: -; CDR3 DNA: TGTGCCAGCAGCTTAACTGTCGAAACGGAGCTGTTTTTT; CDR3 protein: CASSLTVETELFF
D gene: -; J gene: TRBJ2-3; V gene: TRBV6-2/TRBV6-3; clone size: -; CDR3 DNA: TGTGCCAGCAGTTACACTCCGGGTCTAGCGTACGCAGATACGCAGTATTTT; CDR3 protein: CASSYTPGLAYADTQYF
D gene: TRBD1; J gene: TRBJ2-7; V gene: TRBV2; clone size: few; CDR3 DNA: TGTGCCAGCAGTGGTCGGGACAGGCCCTACGAGCAGTACTTC; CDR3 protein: CASSGRDRPYEQYF
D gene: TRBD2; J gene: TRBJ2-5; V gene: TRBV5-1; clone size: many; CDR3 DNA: TGCGCCAGCAGCTTACGCGGGAGCGGTCAAGAGACCCAGTACTTC; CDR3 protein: CASSLRGSGQETQYF
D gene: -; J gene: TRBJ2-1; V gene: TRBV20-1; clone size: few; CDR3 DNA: TGCAGTGCTAGGGGACCGGCGGCTGAGCAGTTCTTC; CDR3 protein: CSARGPAAEQFF
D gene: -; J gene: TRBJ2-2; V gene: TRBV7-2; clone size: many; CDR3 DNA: TGTGCCAGCAGCTTAGCCCCGACAAGGGGAATCGGGGAGCTGTTTTTT; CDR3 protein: CASSLAPTRGIGELFF
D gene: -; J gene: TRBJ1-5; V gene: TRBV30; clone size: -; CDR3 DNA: TGTGCCTGGAGCAACCCTGGGGGGGGGTTTCAGCCCCAGCATTTT; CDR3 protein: CAWSNPGGGFQPQHF
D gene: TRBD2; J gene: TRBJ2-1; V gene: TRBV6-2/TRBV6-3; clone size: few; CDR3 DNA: TGTGCCAGCAGTTACTCACGGGGGACTAATCCGATCTTC; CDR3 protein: CASSYSRGTNPIF
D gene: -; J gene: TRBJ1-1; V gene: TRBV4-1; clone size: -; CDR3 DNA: TGCGCCAGCAGCCAACCTCCGGGACCGAAAAGAACTTTCTTT; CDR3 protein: CASSQPPGPKRTFF
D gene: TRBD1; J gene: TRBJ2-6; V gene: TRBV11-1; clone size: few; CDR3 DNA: TGTGCCAGCAGCTTAGAGGGACAGGGTCTTTCTGGGGCCAACGTCCTGACTTTC; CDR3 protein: CASSLEGQGLSGANVLTF
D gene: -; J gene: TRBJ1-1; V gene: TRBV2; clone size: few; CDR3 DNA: TGTGCCAGCAGTGAAGCGGGACTGCCTGAAGCTTTCTTT; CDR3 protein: CASSEAGLPEAFF
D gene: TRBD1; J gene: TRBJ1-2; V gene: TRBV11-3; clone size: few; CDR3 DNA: TGTGCCAGCAGCTTGGTTTCCGGGACAGGGGGTGGCTACACCTTC; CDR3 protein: CASSLVSGTGGGYTF
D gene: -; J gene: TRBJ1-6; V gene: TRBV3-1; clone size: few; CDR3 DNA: TGTGCCAGCAGCCCTAGGACAGAAAATTCACCCCTCCACTTT; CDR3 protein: CASSPRTENSPLHF
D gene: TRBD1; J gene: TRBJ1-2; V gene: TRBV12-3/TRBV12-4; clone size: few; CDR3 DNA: TGTGCCAGCAGTTTACGGGGACAGGGGGATGCTGGCTACACCTTC; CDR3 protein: CASSLRGQGDAGYTF
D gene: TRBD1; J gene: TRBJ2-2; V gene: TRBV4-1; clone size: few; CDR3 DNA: TGCGCCAGCAGCCTCCGGGACAGAGGATGGGAGCTGTTTTTT; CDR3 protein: CASSLRDRGWELFF